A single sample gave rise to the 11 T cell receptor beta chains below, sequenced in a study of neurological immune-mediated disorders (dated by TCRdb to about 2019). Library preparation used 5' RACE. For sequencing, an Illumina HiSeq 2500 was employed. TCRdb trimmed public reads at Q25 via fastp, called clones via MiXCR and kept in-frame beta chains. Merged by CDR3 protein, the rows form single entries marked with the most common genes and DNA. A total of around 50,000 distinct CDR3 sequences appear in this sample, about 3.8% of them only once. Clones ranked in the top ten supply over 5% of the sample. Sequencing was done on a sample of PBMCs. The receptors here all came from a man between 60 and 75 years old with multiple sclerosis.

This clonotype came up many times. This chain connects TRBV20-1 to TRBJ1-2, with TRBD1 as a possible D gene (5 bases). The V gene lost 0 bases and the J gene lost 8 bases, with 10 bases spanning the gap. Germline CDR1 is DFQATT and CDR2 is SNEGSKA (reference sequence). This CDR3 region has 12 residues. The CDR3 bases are TGCAGTGCTAGAGACAGGGTTAACGGCTACACCTTC. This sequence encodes CSARDRVNGYTF.

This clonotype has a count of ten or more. CDR3 nucleotides: TGTGCCAGCAGCTTAGGCACAGCCTATGGCTACACCTTC. Amino acids: CASSLGTAYGYTF. The chain uses TRBV7-9 and TRBJ1-2; D is unclear. The CDR3 is made up of 13 amino acids. The V gene's germline CDR1 is SEHNR and CDR2 FQNEAQ (reference sequence). V lost 1 base and J lost 4, with 7 bases in between. The variable domain in full, with the rest retrieved from reference TRBV7-9 and TRBJ1-2, is DTGVSQNPRHKITKRGQNVTFRCDPISEHNRLYWYRQTLGQGPEFLTYFQNEAQLEKSRLLSDRFSAERPKGSFSTLEIQRTEQGDSAMYLCASSLGTAYGYTFGSGTRLTVV.

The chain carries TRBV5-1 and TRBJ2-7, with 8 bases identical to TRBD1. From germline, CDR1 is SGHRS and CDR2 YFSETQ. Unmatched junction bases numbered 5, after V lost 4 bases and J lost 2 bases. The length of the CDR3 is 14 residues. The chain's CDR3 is CASSNGQGPYEQYF. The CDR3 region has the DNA TGCGCCAGCAGCAATGGACAGGGCCCCTACGAGCAGTACTTC. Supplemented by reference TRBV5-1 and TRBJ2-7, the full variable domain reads KAGVTQTPRYLIKTRGQQVTLSCSPISGHRSVSWYQQTPGQGLQFLFEYFSETQRNKGNFPGRFSGRQFSNSRSEMNVSTLELGDSALYLCASSNGQGPYEQYFGPGTRLTVT.

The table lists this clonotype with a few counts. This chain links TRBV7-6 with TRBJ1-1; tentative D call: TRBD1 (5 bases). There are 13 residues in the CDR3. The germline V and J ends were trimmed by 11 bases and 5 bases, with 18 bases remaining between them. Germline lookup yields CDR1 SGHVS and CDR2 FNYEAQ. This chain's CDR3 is CAVGELGTTEAFF. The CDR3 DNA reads TGTGCCGTGGGGGAGCTGGGAACAACTGAAGCTTTCTTT.

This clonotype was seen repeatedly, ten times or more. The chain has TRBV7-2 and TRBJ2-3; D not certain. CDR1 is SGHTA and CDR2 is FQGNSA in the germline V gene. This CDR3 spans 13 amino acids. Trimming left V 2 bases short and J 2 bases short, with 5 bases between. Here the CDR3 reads CASSLTPTDTQYF. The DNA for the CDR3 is TGTGCCAGCAGCTTAACTCCCACAGATACGCAGTATTTT. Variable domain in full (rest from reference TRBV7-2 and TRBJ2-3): GAGVSQSPSNKVTEKGKDVELRCDPISGHTALYWYRQSLGQGLEFLIYFQGNSAPDKSGLPSDRFSAERTGGSVSTLTIQRTQQEDSAVYLCASSLTPTDTQYFGPGTRLTVL.

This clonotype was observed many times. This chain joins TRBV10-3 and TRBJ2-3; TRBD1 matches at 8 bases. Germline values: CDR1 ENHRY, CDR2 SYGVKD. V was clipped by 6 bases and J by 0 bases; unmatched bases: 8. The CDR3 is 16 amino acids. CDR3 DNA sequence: TGTGCCATCAGCAGTCCCGGGACAGGAAGCACAGATACGCAGTATTTT. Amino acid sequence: CAISSPGTGSTDTQYF.

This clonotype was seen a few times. This CDR3 is CASSPDRQETQYF. DNA of the CDR3: TGCGCCAGCAGCCCGGACAGGCAAGAGACCCAGTACTTC. V is TRBV5-1 and J is TRBJ2-5, with TRBD1 matching over 7 bases. The CDR3 extends over 13 amino acids. The germline V gene encodes CDR1 SGHRS and CDR2 YFSETQ. The V gene end was trimmed by 4 bases and the J gene end by 2 bases; junction bases not matched to a gene: 2.

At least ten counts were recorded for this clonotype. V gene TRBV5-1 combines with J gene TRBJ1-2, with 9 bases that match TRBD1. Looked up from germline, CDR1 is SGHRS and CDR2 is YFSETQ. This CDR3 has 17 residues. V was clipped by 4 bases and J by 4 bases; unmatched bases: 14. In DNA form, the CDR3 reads TGCGCCAGCAGCAACAGTGCGGGACAGGGAAAAATCTATGGCTACACCTTC. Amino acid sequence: CASSNSAGQGKIYGYTF. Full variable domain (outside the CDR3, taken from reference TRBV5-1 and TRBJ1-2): KAGVTQTPRYLIKTRGQQVTLSCSPISGHRSVSWYQQTPGQGLQFLFEYFSETQRNKGNFPGRFSGRQFSNSRSEMNVSTLELGDSALYLCASSNSAGQGKIYGYTFGSGTRLTVV.

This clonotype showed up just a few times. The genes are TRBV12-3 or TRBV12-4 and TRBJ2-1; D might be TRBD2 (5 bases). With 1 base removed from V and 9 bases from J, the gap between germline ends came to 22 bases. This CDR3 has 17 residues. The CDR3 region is CASSLGRGVAPLGEQFF. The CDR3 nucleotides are TGTGCCAGCAGTTTAGGGCGTGGAGTAGCGCCTTTGGGTGAGCAGTTCTTC.

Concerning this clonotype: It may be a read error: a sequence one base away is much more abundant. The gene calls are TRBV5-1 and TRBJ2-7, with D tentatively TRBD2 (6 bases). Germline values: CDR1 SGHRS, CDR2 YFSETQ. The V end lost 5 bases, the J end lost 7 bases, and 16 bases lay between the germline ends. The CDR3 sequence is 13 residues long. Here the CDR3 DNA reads TGCGCCAGCAGGAGAGGAGGAGGGGAGGAGCAGTACTTC. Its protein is CASRRGGGEEQYF.

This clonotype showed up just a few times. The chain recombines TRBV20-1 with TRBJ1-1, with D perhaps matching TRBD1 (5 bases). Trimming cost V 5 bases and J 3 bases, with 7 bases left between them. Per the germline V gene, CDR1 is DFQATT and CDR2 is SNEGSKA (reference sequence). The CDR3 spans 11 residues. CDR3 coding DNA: TGCAGTGCTCAGGGTTACACTGAAGCTTTCTTT. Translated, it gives CSAQGYTEAFF.